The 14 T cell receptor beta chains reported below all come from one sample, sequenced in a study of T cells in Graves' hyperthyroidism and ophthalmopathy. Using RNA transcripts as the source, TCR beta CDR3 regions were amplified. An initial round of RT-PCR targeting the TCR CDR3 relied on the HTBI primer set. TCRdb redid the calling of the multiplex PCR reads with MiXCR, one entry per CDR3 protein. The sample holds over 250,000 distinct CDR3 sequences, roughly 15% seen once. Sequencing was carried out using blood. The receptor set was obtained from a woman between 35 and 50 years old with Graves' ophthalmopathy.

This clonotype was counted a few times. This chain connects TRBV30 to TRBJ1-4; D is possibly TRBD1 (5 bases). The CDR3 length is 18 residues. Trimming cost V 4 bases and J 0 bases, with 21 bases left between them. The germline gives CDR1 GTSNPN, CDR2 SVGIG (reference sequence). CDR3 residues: CAWMSERAGRTTNEKLFF. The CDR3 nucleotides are TGTGCCTGGATGAGTGAGAGAGCGGGGCGGACAACTAATGAAAAACTGTTTTTT.

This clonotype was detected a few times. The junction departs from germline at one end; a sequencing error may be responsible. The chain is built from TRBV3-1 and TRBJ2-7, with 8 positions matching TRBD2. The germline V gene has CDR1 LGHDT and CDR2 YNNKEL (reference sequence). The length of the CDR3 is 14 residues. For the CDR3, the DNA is TGTACCAGCAGCGGGCGGACTAGCTTCTACGAGCAGTACTTC. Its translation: CTSSGRTSFYEQYF.

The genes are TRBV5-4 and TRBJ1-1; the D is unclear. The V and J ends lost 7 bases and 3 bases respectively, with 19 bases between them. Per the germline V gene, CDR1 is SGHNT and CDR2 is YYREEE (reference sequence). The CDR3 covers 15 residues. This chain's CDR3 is CASQDGKIGYTEAFF. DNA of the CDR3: TGTGCCAGCCAGGACGGAAAAATAGGGTACACTGAAGCTTTCTTT.

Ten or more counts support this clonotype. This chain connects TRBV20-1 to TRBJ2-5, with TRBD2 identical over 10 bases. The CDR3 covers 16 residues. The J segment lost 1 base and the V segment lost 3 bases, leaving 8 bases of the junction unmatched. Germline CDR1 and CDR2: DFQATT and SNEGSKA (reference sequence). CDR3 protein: CSARPNLAGVQETQYF. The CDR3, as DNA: TGCAGTGCTAGGCCTAACCTAGCGGGGGTCCAAGAGACCCAGTACTTC.

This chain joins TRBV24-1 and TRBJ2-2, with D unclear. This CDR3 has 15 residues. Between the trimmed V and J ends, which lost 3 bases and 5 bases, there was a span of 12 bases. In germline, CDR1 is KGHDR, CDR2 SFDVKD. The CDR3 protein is CATSDPSTGTGELFF. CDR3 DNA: TGTGCCACCAGTGATCCTTCCACCGGGACCGGGGAGCTGTTTTTT.

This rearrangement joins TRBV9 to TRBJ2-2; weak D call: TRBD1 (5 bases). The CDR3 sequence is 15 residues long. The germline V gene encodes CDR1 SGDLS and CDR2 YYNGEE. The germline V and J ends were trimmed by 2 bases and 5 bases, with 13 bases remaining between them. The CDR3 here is CASSVARAGTGELFF. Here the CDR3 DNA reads TGTGCCAGCAGCGTCGCCAGGGCTGGGACCGGGGAGCTGTTTTTT. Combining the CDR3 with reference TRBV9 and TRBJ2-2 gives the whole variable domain DSGVTQTPKHLITATGQRVTLRCSPRSGDLSVYWYQQSLDQGLQFLIQYYNGEERAKGNILERFSAQQFPDLHSELNLSSLELGDSALYFCASSVARAGTGELFFGEGSRLTVL.

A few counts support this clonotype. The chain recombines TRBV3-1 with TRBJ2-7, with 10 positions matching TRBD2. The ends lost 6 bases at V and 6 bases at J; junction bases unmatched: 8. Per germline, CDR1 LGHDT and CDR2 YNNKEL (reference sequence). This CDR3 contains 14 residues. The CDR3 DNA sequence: TGTGCCAGCAGTCAAATAGCGGGAGGCCGCGAGCAGTACTTC. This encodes CASSQIAGGREQYF.

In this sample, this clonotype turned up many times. DNA of the CDR3: TGTGCCAGCAGTCCACGACAACTGACCGGGGAGCTGTTTTTT. Protein: CASSPRQLTGELFF. This chain uses TRBV27 with TRBJ2-2; D uncertain. Germline assignment: CDR1 MNHEY and CDR2 SMNVEV (reference sequence). The CDR3 sequence is 14 residues long. V was cut by 5 bases and J by 5 bases, with 12 bases left in between.

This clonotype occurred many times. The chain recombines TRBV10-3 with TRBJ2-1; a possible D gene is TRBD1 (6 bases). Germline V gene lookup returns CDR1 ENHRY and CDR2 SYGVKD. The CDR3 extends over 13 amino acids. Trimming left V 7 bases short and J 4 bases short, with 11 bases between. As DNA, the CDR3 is TGTGCCATCACCAACGGACAGTACAATGAGCAGTTCTTC. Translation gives CAITNGQYNEQFF.

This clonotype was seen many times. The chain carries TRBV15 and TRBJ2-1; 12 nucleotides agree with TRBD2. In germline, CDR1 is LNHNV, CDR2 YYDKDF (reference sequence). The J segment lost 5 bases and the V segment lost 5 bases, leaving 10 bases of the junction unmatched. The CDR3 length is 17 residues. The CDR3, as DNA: TGTGCCACCAGCCCGCGCCGTCGACTAGCGGGGGACAATGAGCAGTTCTTC. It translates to CATSPRRRLAGDNEQFF.

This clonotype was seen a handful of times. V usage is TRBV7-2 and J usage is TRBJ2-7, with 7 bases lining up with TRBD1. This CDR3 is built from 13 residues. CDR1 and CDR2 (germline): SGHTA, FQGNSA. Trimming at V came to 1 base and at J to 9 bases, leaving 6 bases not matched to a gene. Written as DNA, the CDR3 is TGTGCCAGCAGCTTAGATTGGCAGGGGGTGCAGTACTTC. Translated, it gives CASSLDWQGVQYF.

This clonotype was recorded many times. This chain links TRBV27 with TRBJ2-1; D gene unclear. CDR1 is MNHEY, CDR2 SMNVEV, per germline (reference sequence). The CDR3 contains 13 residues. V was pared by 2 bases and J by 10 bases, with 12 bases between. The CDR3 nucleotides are TGTGCCAGCAGTTTACCTACGGCGCGGGAGCAGTTCTTC. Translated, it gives CASSLPTAREQFF.

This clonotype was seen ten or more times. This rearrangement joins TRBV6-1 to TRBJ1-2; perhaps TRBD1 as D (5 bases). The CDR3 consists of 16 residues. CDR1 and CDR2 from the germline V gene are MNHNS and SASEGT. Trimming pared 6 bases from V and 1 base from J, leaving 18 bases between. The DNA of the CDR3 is TGTGCCAGCAGCCCTCCCCGGCAGGGCCTTAACTATGGCTACACCTTC. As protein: CASSPPRQGLNYGYTF.

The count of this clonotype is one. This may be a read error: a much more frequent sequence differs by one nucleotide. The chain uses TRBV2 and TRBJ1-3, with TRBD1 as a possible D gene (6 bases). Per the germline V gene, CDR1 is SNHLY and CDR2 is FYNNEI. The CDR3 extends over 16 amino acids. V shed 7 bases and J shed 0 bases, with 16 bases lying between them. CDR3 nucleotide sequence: TGTGCCAGCATCGGCCTATCGGACAGCTCTGGAAACACCATATATTTT. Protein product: CASIGLSDSSGNTIYF.